The TCR beta chain under discussion was sequenced for a study of beta chain features in type 1 diabetes. The CDR3 sequence is 16 residues long. Germline V gene data show CDR1 as SEHNR and CDR2 as FQNEAQ (reference sequence). Trimming took 0 bases from V and 0 from J; bases not matched to a gene: 1. The investigators reverse transcribed all of the isolated RNA, so they sequenced expressed TCRB transcripts. Sequenced by immunoSEQ multiplex PCR; TCRdb stores in-frame clones only, minus some. The sample has fewer than 650,000 clones, around 15% seen once. Notes on the study in general: Highly expressing activated T cells could be over-counted with a cDNA template. Across patients, naive, central memory and Treg TCRB repertoires exhibited apparently greater similarity than was observed across healthy donors.

Concerning this clone: Its antigen is not identified.

Via the markers CD45RO/CCR7/CD25/CD127/CD95/CD27, stem cell-like memory, regulatory, central memory and naive CD4+ cells were sorted. Post-sort purity exceeded 95% for all sorted populations. The TCR comes from a young man in good health. This chain links TRBV7-9 with TRBJ1-3; 8 bases line up with TRBD1. Sequencing was performed on naive CD4+ T cells from blood. The CDR3 protein is CASSLADRDSGNTIYF. The CDR3 DNA follows: TGTGCCAGCAGCTTAGCGGACAGGGACTCTGGAAACACCATATATTTT.